These 7 T cell receptor beta chains were sequenced from one sample in a study of technical replicates of blood from a handful of donors. Generated by immunoSEQ multiplex PCR, the TCRdb table keeps only in-frame clones and is missing some. The sample lists about 74,000 clones, approximately 78% seen once, with 3% to 4.5% in the top ten. Sequenced input: PBMCs. The receptors come from a human donor in good health. Some clones in this sample may be carry-over from other donors' samples.

V gene TRBV7-2 combines with J gene TRBJ2-1; the match to TRBD1 covers 8 bases. The CDR3 length is 14 residues. After removal of 4 bases from V and 6 bases from J, the junction contained 5 bases not matched to a gene. The V gene's germline CDR1 is SGHTA and CDR2 FQGNSA. CDR3 coding DNA: TGTGCCAGCAGCTCGCAGGGGGCCCTCAATGAGCAGTTCTTC. It encodes CASSSQGALNEQFF.

The J gene is TRBJ2-5, the V gene TRBV6-5; D unresolved. Germline V gives CDR1 MNHEY, CDR2 SVGAGI. CDR3 length: 15 residues. V lost 5 bases and J lost 2, with 15 bases in between. CDR3 bases: TGTGCCAGCAGTACCGGCTTTGAGGAACAAGAGACCCAGTACTTC. It specifies CASSTGFEEQETQYF.

The rearrangement uses TRBV29-1 and TRBJ2-7; 8 bases agree with TRBD2. Germline loops: CDR1 SQVTM, CDR2 ANQGSEA. CDR3 length equals 15 residues. Unmatched junction bases numbered 9, after V lost 2 bases and J lost 3 bases. For the CDR3, the DNA is TGCAGCGTTGAAAAAGTGTCGGGAGGGAGCTACGAGCAGTACTTC. This gives the protein CSVEKVSGGSYEQYF.

This chain uses TRBV7-3 with TRBJ2-3, with a tentative D call TRBD2 (5 bases). CDR1 and CDR2 (germline): SGHTA, FQGTGA. The CDR3 sequence is 14 residues long. The V and J ends lost 1 base and 2 bases respectively, with 7 bases between them. CDR3 amino acids: CASSLSGSTDTQYF. CDR3 bases: TGTGCCAGCAGCTTAAGCGGGTCCACAGATACGCAGTATTTT.

The V gene is TRBV7-2, the J gene TRBJ2-3; TRBD2 agrees at 9 bases. Germline V gene data show CDR1 as SGHTA and CDR2 as FQGNSA. The trim removed 1 base at V and 5 bases at J, leaving 7 bases unmatched. The CDR3 is 16 amino acids. This CDR3 is CASSLGLVAGEDTQYF. CDR3 nucleotides: TGTGCCAGCAGCTTAGGGTTGGTAGCGGGAGAAGATACGCAGTATTTT.

The chain carries TRBV25-1 and TRBJ1-2; 7 positions match TRBD1. CDR3 length: 12 amino acids. J gave up 1 base and V 8 bases, and 1 base lay outside the gene matches. The germline V gene encodes CDR1 MGHDK and CDR2 SYGVNS. CDR3 region: CASRDSNYGYTF. CDR3 coding DNA: TGTGCCAGCCGGGACAGTAACTATGGCTACACCTTC.

The CDR3 bases are TGTGCCAGTAGTAGGGACAGGGATCCGGAGCAGTACTTC. The encoded protein is CASSRDRDPEQYF. The genes are TRBV19 and TRBJ2-7, with TRBD1 identical over 9 bases. This CDR3 has 13 amino acids. With V trimmed by 4 bases and J by 7 bases, 5 bases remained unmatched. Germline V gene sequence: CDR1 LNHDA, CDR2 SQIVND (reference sequence). Drawing the rest from reference TRBV19 and TRBJ2-7, the complete variable domain is DGGITQSPKYLFRKEGQNVTLSCEQNLNHDAMYWYRQDPGQGLRLIYYSQIVNDFQKGDIAEGYSVSREKKESFPLTVTSAQKNPTAFYLCASSRDRDPEQYFGPGTRLTVT.